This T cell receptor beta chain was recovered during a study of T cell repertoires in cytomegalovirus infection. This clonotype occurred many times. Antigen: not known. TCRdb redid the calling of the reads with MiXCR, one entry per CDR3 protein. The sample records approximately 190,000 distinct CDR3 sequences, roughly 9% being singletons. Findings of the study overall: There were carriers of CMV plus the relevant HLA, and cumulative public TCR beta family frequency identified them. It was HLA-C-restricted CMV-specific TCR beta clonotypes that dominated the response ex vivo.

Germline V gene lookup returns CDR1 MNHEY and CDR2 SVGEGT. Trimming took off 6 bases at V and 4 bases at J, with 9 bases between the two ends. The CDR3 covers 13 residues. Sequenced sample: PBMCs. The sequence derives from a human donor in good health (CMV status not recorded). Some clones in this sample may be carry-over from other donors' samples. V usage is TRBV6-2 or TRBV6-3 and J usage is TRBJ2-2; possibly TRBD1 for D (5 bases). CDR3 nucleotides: TGTGCCAGCAGGCCGACAGCCACCGGGGAGCTGTTTTTT. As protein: CASRPTATGELFF.